Shown below are 29 T cell receptor beta chains from a single sample sequenced in a study of T cell responses to AZD1222 COVID-19 vaccine. Only in-frame clones appear in the TCRdb table, and some are missing; sequencing was by immunoSEQ multiplex PCR. This repertoire shows about 140,000 clones, roughly nine tenths found once; its top ten account for less than 1.5%. This specimen was peripheral blood, taken 28 days after the second AZD1222 dose. Receptors were obtained from an adult who received the AZD1222 COVID-19 vaccine.

The rearrangement links TRBV18 to TRBJ2-1; D is tentatively TRBD1 or TRBD2 (5 bases each). The CDR3 covers 16 residues. V was shortened by 2 bases and J by 0 bases, with 11 bases between the two germline ends. Per the germline V gene, CDR1 is KGHSH and CDR2 is LQKENI. The CDR3 protein is CASSPIAGSSYNEQFF. DNA of the CDR3: TGTGCCAGCTCACCAATAGCAGGGAGCTCCTACAATGAGCAGTTCTTC.

The chain couples TRBV4-2 to TRBJ2-7; D might be TRBD1 or TRBD2, each matching 6 bases. V dropped 2 bases and J dropped 5 bases, with 10 bases sitting between them. Germline V gene sequence: CDR1 LGHNA, CDR2 YNFKEQ. This CDR3 has 13 amino acids. CDR3 residues: CASSQTGGHEQYF. The CDR3 nucleotides are TGTGCCAGCAGCCAAACTGGGGGGCACGAGCAGTACTTC.

The J gene is TRBJ2-7, the V gene TRBV7-9; either TRBD1 or TRBD2 may supply D (5 bases each). This CDR3 is built from 15 residues. V was shortened by 6 bases and J by 3 bases, with 18 bases between the two germline ends. CDR1 and CDR2 from the germline V gene are SEHNR and FQNEAQ (reference sequence). The CDR3 DNA is TGTGCCAGCAGACCGCCCCGGGACGGCGGCTACGAGCAGTACTTC. Protein: CASRPPRDGGYEQYF.

The V gene is TRBV7-2, the J gene TRBJ1-2, with TRBD1 matching 10 bases. With V trimmed by 3 bases and J by 8 bases, 6 bases remained unmatched. Looked up from germline, CDR1 is SGHTA and CDR2 is FQGNSA. The CDR3 is made up of 14 amino acids. CDR3 sequence: CASSLGTGDVGYTF. The CDR3 nucleotides read TGTGCCAGCAGCTTGGGGACAGGGGATGTCGGCTACACCTTC.

This sequence joins TRBV2 and TRBJ1-1; a weak D match, TRBD1 (6 bases). This CDR3 has 13 residues. Trimming pared 4 bases from V and 6 bases from J, leaving 12 bases between. Germline V CDR1 and CDR2: SNHLY, FYNNEI. The CDR3 nucleotides read TGTGCCAGCAGTGTATCCAGGGGCCCTGAAGCTTTCTTT. Protein product: CASSVSRGPEAFF.

The chain carries TRBV23-1 and TRBJ2-3; a weak D match, TRBD1 (5 bases). Being an ORF, TRBV23-1 has a function that is uncertain. Trimming stripped 11 bases from V and 0 bases from J, with 9 bases between. The length of the CDR3 is 12 residues. The CDR3 DNA is TGCGCCGCCCGACAGAGCACAGATACGCAGTATTTT. Protein: CAARQSTDTQYF.

The J gene is TRBJ2-1, the V gene TRBV3-1 (or the pseudogene TRBV3-2); no definite D call. CDR3 length: 13 amino acids. Germline V gives CDR1 LGHDT, CDR2 YNNKEL (reference sequence). Trimming stripped 5 bases from V and 10 bases from J, with 15 bases between. CDR3 residues: CASSESLGLEQFF. The CDR3 bases are TGTGCCAGCAGCGAATCCCTTGGATTAGAGCAGTTCTTC.

This chain uses TRBV18 with TRBJ1-3; no clear D gene. The CDR3 length is 16 residues. V was clipped by 3 bases and J by 0 bases, with 12 bases between them. From germline, CDR1 is KGHSH and CDR2 LQKENI. CDR3 DNA: TGTGCCAGCTCACCGGGAGGGCCCCTCTCTGGAAACACCATATATTTT. This gives the protein CASSPGGPLSGNTIYF.

In this sample, this clone turned up once. The chain employs TRBV7-2 and TRBJ2-2; D gene ambiguous. This CDR3 comprises 14 residues. Deletions cut 0 bases from V and 4 bases from J, with 6 bases between. Germline-derived CDR1 and CDR2 are SGHTA and FQGNSA. This chain's CDR3 is CASSLARATGELFF. In DNA form, the CDR3 reads TGTGCCAGCAGCTTAGCCCGGGCCACCGGGGAGCTGTTTTTT.

V gene TRBV19 combines with J gene TRBJ1-5; perhaps TRBD1 as D (5 bases). This CDR3 is built from 15 residues. Looked up from germline, CDR1 is LNHDA and CDR2 is SQIVND (reference sequence). The germline V and J ends were trimmed by 3 bases and 1 base, with 10 bases remaining between them. The CDR3 region is CASSIQGGSNQPQHF. DNA of the CDR3: TGTGCCAGTAGTATCCAGGGAGGGAGCAATCAGCCCCAGCATTTT. The full variable domain, in which reference TRBV19 and TRBJ1-5 provide the parts outside the CDR3, is DGGITQSPKYLFRKEGQNVTLSCEQNLNHDAMYWYRQDPGQGLRLIYYSQIVNDFQKGDIAEGYSVSREKKESFPLTVTSAQKNPTAFYLCASSIQGGSNQPQHFGDGTRLSIL.

The chain is built from TRBV12-5 and TRBJ1-5; 7 bases line up with TRBD1. CDR1 is LGHNT and CDR2 is FRNRAP in the germline V gene. The V gene end was trimmed by 0 bases and the J gene end by 2 bases; junction bases not matched to a gene: 10. This CDR3 region has 18 residues. This chain's CDR3 is CASGLVLTRDSGNQPQHF. CDR3 DNA: TGTGCTAGTGGTTTGGTCCTAACCCGGGACAGTGGCAATCAGCCCCAGCATTTT.

This chain uses TRBV27 with TRBJ2-1; D gene uncertain. Germline V gene lookup returns CDR1 MNHEY and CDR2 SMNVEV (reference sequence). The CDR3 extends over 13 amino acids. Deletions cut 5 bases from V and 6 bases from J, with 11 bases between. The CDR3 sequence is CASSQPPSNEQFF. The CDR3 DNA is TGTGCCAGCAGTCAACCCCCCTCCAATGAGCAGTTCTTC.

The V and J genes are TRBV5-4 and TRBJ2-7, with TRBD1 matching 7 bases. V lost 4 bases and J lost 4; bases outside the gene matches: 8. The CDR3 runs to 14 residues. Germline CDR1 and CDR2: SGHNT and YYREEE (reference sequence). The CDR3 sequence: CASSRGTDQYEQYF. In DNA form, the CDR3 reads TGTGCCAGCAGCAGGGGGACAGACCAATACGAGCAGTACTTC.

The rearrangement links TRBV5-8 to TRBJ1-5; 7 bases agree with TRBD1. This CDR3 has 14 amino acids. V lost 5 bases to trimming and J lost 2 bases; unmatched junction nucleotides: 4. Germline V CDR1 and CDR2: SGHTS, YDEGEE. The CDR3, as DNA: TGTGCCAGCAGACGACAGGGAGGCAATCAGCCCCAGCATTTT. It encodes CASRRQGGNQPQHF.

V usage is TRBV18 and J usage is TRBJ1-6; 8 bases map to TRBD1. Trimming cost V 5 bases and J 6 bases; bases outside gene matches: 6. CDR3 length: 15 residues. Germline V gives CDR1 KGHSH, CDR2 LQKENI. The CDR3 DNA reads TGTGCCAGCTCAGATTTCGGACAGGGTAATTCACCCCTCCACTTT. It yields the protein CASSDFGQGNSPLHF.

The J gene is TRBJ1-5, the V gene TRBV19; a weak D match, TRBD1 (6 bases). The CDR3 is made up of 14 amino acids. Trimming took off 5 bases at V and 6 bases at J, with 14 bases between the two ends. Germline-derived CDR1 and CDR2 are LNHDA and SQIVND (reference sequence). Written as DNA, the CDR3 is TGTGCCAGTAGTCCGGGCCTAGGGGGTCAGCCCCAGCATTTT. It specifies CASSPGLGGQPQHF.

Here the CDR3 DNA reads TGTGCCAGCAGTGAGACAAGCGCTACAGACAATGAGCAGTTCTTC. Translating it yields CASSETSATDNEQFF. The genes are TRBV27 and TRBJ2-1; D not resolved. The CDR3 extends over 15 amino acids. Germline assignment: CDR1 MNHEY and CDR2 SMNVEV (reference sequence). V was pared by 5 bases and J by 5 bases, with 16 bases between.

This chain connects TRBV13 to TRBJ1-1; no clear D. This CDR3 comprises 12 residues. Per germline, CDR1 PRHDT and CDR2 FYEKMQ (reference sequence). Trimming removed 3 bases at V and 6 bases at J, with 8 bases between. CDR3 DNA sequence: TGTGCCAGCAGCTTCACTTGGGCTGAAGCTTTCTTT. Its translation is CASSFTWAEAFF.

This clone is a singleton in its sample. A junction end diverges from the germline sequence, so it may reflect a read error. Other DNA sequences in this specimen translate into the identical CDR3. The rearrangement joins TRBV5-1 to TRBJ2-2, with TRBD2 identical over 8 bases. The germline V gene encodes CDR1 SGHRS and CDR2 YFSETQ. CDR3 length: 16 amino acids. CDR3: CASSLSASGSGGELFF. CDR3 DNA: TGCGCCAGCAGCTTGTCGGCTAGCGGGTCAGGCGGGGAGCTATTTTTT.

This clone was seen a single time. The chain employs TRBV14 and TRBJ2-2; D is uncertain. The CDR3 consists of 15 residues. V was shortened by 1 base and J by 6 bases, with 12 bases between the two germline ends. Germline V gene lookup returns CDR1 SGHDN and CDR2 FVKESK. The CDR3 bases are TGTGCCAGCAGCCAAGCCCCGTTTCGGGCCGGGGAGCTGTTTTTT. Its translation: CASSQAPFRAGELFF.

To note about this clone: The sample holds other DNA sequences that translate to the same CDR3. The CDR3 bases are TGTGCCAGCAGCCCGGACTCCTACGAGCAGTACTTC. Its translation: CASSPDSYEQYF. The V and J genes are TRBV28 and TRBJ2-7; no definite D call. The CDR3 consists of 12 residues. Deletions cut 6 bases from V and 0 bases from J, with 6 bases between. CDR1 and CDR2 (germline): MDHEN, SYDVKM. Full variable domain (outside the CDR3, taken from reference TRBV28 and TRBJ2-7): DVKVTQSSRYLVKRTGEKVFLECVQDMDHENMFWYRQDPGLGLRLIYFSYDVKMKEKGDIPEGYSVSREKKERFSLILESASTNQTSMYLCASSPDSYEQYFGPGTRLTVT.

This clone was seen more than once but under ten times. The chain uses TRBV6-4 and TRBJ2-1; 8 positions agree with TRBD2. This CDR3 region has 16 residues. Trimming at V came to 0 bases and at J to 8 bases, leaving 9 bases not matched to a gene. Per germline, CDR1 MRHNA and CDR2 SNTAGT. In DNA form, the CDR3 reads TGTGCCAGCAGTGACTCGGTTAGCGGGGTAACGGATGAGCAGTTCTTC. Its protein product is CASSDSVSGVTDEQFF.

This rearrangement joins TRBV14 to TRBJ1-1; D gene unclear. Trimming stripped 1 base from V and 1 base from J, with 10 bases between. The CDR3 length is 15 residues. Germline CDR1 SGHDN, CDR2 FVKESK. CDR3 sequence: CASSQARARNTEAFF. The CDR3 coding sequence is TGTGCCAGCAGCCAAGCCCGGGCCCGGAACACTGAAGCTTTCTTT. Full variable domain (remainder filled in from reference TRBV14 and TRBJ1-1): EAGVTQFPSHSVIEKGQTVTLRCDPISGHDNLYWYRRVMGKEIKFLLHFVKESKQDESGMPNNRFLAERTGGTYSTLKVQPAELEDSGVYFCASSQARARNTEAFFGQGTRLTVV.

The chain uses TRBV6-6 and TRBJ1-4, with no clear D. The CDR3 contains 14 residues. Trimming shortened V by 6 bases and J by 8 bases, and 16 bases separated the two germline ends. Germline CDR1 and CDR2: MNHNY and SVGAGI (reference sequence). The CDR3 spells CASSPGGLEEKLFF. The CDR3 DNA sequence: TGTGCCAGCAGCCCCGGCGGGTTGGAAGAAAAACTGTTTTTT.

The gene calls are TRBV5-1 and TRBJ2-3, with D perhaps TRBD2 (6 bases). Trimming removed 4 bases from V and 4 bases from J, with 19 bases in between. This CDR3 has 16 residues. The V gene's germline CDR1 is SGHRS and CDR2 YFSETQ. The CDR3, as DNA: TGCGCCAGCAGCGGGCAAAACGGGAGAGGGTCAGATACGCAGTATTTT. As protein: CASSGQNGRGSDTQYF.

J is TRBJ1-5 and V is TRBV5-5; no clear D gene. CDR1 and CDR2 from the germline V gene are SGHKS and YYEKEE (reference sequence). Deletions cut 2 bases from V and 1 base from J, with 10 bases between. The CDR3 sequence is 15 residues long. The CDR3: CASSFSPGSNQPQHF. CDR3 nucleotide sequence: TGTGCCAGCAGCTTTTCTCCAGGCAGCAATCAGCCCCAGCATTTT.

The chain combines TRBV20-1 with TRBJ2-2, with D perhaps given as TRBD1 or TRBD2 (5 bases each). V was cut by 3 bases and J by 0 bases, with 14 bases left in between. The CDR3 covers 16 residues. Germline assignment: CDR1 DFQATT and CDR2 SNEGSKA (reference sequence). The CDR3 DNA reads TGCAGTGCTAGTCCCTACGGGACCTCGAACACCGGGGAGCTGTTTTTT. Translated, it gives CSASPYGTSNTGELFF.

The chain combines TRBV3-1 (or the pseudogene TRBV3-2) with TRBJ2-5; 7 bases line up with TRBD2. V lost 4 bases, J lost 7 bases, and 6 bases stayed unmatched. Germline assignment: CDR1 LGHDT and CDR2 YNNKEL (reference sequence). CDR3 length: 13 amino acids. The CDR3 sequence is CASSRRSGVTQYF. The CDR3 region has the DNA TGTGCCAGCAGCCGACGGAGCGGGGTGACCCAGTACTTC.

This clone was counted once. The chain is built from TRBV5-1 and TRBJ2-3; 16 bases are shared with TRBD2. The CDR3 totals 16 residues. Looked up from germline, CDR1 is SGHRS and CDR2 is YFSETQ. V was pared by 4 bases and J by 9 bases, with 8 bases of the junction left unmatched. CDR3 DNA: TGCGCCAGCAGCCCAACCGGGACTAGCGGGGGGGTCACGCAGTATTTT. It specifies CASSPTGTSGGVTQYF.